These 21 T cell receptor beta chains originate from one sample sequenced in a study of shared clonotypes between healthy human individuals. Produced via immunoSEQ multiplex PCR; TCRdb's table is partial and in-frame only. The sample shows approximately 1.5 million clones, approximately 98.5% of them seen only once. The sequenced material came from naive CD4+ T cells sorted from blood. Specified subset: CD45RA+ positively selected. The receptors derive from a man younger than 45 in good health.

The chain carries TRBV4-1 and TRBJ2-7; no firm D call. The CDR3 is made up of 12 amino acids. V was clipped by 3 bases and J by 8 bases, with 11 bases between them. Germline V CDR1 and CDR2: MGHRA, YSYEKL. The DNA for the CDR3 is TGCGCCAGCAGCCAGTTGGGTAGCAAGCAGTACTTC. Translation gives CASSQLGSKQYF.

The CDR3 sequence is CASSQQRVPNEQFF. The CDR3, as DNA: TGTGCCAGCAGCCAGCAGCGAGTTCCCAATGAGCAGTTCTTC. The V and J genes are TRBV6-1 and TRBJ2-1; D not resolved. The CDR3 has 14 amino acids. In germline, CDR1 is MNHNS, CDR2 SASEGT. V lost 6 bases, J lost 6 bases, and 15 bases lay in between.

The DNA of the CDR3 is TGTGCCAGCAGTCAAGTCTATGGCTACACCTTC. This encodes CASSQVYGYTF. The V call is TRBV6-6, the J call TRBJ1-2; D is uncertain. Trimming pared 5 bases from V and 4 bases from J, leaving 5 bases between. The CDR3 covers 11 residues. Germline lookup yields CDR1 MNHNY and CDR2 SVGAGI (reference sequence).

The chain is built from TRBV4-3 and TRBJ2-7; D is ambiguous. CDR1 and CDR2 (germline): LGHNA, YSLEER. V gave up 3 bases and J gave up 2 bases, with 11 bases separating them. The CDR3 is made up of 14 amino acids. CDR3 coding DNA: TGCGCCAGCAGCCAGATTCAATTTGCCTACGAGCAGTACTTC. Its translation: CASSQIQFAYEQYF.

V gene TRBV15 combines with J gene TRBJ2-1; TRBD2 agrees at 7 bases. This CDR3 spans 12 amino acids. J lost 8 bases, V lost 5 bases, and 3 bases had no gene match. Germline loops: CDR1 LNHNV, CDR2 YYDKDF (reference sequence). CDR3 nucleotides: TGTGCCACCAGCCCGCTAGCGGATGAGCAGTTCTTC. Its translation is CATSPLADEQFF.

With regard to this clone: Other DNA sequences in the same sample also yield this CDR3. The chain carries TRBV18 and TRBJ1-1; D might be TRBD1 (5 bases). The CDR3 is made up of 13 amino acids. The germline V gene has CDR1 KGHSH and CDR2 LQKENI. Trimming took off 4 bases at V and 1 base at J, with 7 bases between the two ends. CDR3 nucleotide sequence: TGTGCCAGCTCACGGCAGGGGAACACTGAAGCTTTCTTT. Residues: CASSRQGNTEAFF.

The CDR3 nucleotides are TGTGCCAGCAGCGTAGGTAACAGGGGGCCCGAGCAGTACTTC. Translated: CASSVGNRGPEQYF. The rearrangement uses TRBV9 and TRBJ2-7; 9 bases are shared with TRBD1. The CDR3 totals 14 residues. V trimming: 0 bases; J trimming: 6 bases; junction bases outside the gene matches: 4. Germline CDR1 reads SGDLS; CDR2 reads YYNGEE.

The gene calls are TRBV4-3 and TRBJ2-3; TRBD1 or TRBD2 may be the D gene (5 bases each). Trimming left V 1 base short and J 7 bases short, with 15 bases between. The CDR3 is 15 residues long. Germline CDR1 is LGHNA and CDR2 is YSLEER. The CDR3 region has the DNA TGCGCCAGCAGCCAAGGCCCGAGGGGACCAAATACGCAGTATTTT. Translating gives CASSQGPRGPNTQYF.

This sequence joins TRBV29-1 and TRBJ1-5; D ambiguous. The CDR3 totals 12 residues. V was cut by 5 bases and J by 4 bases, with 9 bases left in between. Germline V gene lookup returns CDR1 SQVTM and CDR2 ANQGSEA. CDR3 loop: CSVSYFNQPQHF. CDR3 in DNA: TGCAGCGTTTCGTATTTTAATCAGCCCCAGCATTTT.

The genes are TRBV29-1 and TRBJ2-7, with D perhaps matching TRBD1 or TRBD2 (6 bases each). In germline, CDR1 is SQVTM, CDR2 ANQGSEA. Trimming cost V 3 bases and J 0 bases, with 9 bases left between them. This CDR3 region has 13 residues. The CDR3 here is CSVDWGASYEQYF. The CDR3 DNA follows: TGCAGCGTTGATTGGGGGGCCTCCTACGAGCAGTACTTC.

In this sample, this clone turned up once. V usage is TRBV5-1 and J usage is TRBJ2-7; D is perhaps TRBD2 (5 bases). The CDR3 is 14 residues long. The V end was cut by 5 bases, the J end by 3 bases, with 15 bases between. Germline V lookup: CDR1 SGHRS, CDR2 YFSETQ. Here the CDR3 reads CASSSEGMFYEQYF. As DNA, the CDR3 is TGCGCCAGCAGTTCAGAGGGCATGTTCTACGAGCAGTACTTC.

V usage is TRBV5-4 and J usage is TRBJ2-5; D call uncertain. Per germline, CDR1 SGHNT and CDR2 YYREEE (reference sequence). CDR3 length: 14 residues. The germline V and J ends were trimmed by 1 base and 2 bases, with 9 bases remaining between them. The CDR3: CASSLKVMQETQYF. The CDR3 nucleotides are TGTGCCAGCAGCTTGAAAGTGATGCAAGAGACCCAGTACTTC.

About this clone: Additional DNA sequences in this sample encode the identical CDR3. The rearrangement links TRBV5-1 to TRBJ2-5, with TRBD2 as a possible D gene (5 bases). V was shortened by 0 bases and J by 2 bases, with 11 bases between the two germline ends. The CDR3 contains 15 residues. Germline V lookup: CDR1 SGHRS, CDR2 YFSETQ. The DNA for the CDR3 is TGCGCCAGCAGCTTGGGCACCAGCGGACAAGAGACCCAGTACTTC. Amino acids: CASSLGTSGQETQYF.

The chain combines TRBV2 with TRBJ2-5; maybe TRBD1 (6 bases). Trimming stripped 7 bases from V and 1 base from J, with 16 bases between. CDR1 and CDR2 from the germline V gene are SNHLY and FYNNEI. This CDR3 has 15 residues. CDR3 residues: CASTQARGIQETQYF. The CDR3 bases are TGTGCCAGCACGCAAGCTAGGGGGATCCAAGAGACCCAGTACTTC.

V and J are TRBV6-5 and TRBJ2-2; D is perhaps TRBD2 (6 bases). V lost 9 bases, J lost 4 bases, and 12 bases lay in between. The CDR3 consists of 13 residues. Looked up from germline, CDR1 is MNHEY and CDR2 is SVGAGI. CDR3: CASQGGATGELFF. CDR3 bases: TGTGCCAGTCAAGGAGGGGCCACCGGGGAGCTGTTTTTT.

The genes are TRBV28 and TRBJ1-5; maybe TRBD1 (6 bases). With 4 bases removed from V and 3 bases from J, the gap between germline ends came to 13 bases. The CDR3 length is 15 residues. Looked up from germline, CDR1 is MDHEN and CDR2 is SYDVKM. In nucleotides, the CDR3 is TGTGCCAGCAGTTCACGGGACACCTACAATCAGCCCCAGCATTTT. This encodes CASSSRDTYNQPQHF.

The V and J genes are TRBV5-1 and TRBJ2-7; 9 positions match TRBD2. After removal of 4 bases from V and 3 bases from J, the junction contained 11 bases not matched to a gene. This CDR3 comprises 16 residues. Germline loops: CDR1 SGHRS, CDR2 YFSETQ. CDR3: CASSALGVAGDYEQYF. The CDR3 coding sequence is TGCGCCAGCAGCGCTCTTGGAGTAGCGGGAGACTACGAGCAGTACTTC.

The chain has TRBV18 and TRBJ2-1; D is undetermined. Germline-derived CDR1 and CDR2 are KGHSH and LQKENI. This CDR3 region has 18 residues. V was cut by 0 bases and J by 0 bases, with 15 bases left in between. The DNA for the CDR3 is TGTGCCAGCTCACCACCGGTGGTCAAGGGTGGCTCCTACAATGAGCAGTTCTTC. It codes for CASSPPVVKGGSYNEQFF.

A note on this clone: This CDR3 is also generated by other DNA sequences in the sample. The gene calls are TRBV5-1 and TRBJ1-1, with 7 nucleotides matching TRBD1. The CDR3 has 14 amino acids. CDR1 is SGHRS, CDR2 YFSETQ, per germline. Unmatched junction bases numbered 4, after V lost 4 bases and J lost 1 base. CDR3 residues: CASSRDSSNTEAFF. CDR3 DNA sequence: TGCGCCAGCAGCAGGGACAGCTCGAACACTGAAGCTTTCTTT.

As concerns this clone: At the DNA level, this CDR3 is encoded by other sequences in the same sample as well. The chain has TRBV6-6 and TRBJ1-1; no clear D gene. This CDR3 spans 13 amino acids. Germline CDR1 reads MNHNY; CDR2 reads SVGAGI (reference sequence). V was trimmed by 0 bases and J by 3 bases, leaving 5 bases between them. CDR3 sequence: CASSYSGHTEAFF. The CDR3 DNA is TGTGCCAGCAGTTACTCAGGGCACACTGAAGCTTTCTTT.

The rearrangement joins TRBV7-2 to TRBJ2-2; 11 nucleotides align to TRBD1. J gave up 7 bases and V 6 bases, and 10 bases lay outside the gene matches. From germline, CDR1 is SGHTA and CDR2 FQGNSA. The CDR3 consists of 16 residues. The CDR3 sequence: CASRPKDRGRFGELFF. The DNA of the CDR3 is TGTGCCAGCAGACCCAAGGACAGGGGGCGCTTCGGGGAGCTGTTTTTT.